A selection of T cell receptor beta chains follows, all from one sample in a study of regulatory T cells in long-lasting Graves disease. Via MiXCR, TCRdb re-called the multiplex PCR reads, giving one row per CDR3 protein. The sample carries 550,000 to 650,000 distinct CDR3 sequences, around 15% recorded once. This sample was also put to use in a study of T cells in Graves' hyperthyroidism and ophthalmopathy.

Here the sequenced sample was peripheral blood mononuclear cells (PBMCs), taken at new diagnosis, from a patient treated with antithyroid drugs. The origin of the receptors is a man between 18 and 29 years old with Graves disease. Each CDR3 is given with its conserved first and last residue. D genes are given only for firm matches. A clone size is listed for some rows: how often the clone was seen (once, few, many), or a class if it is expanded.

v_gene,d_gene,abundance,len,j_gene,CDR3nt,CDR3aa
TRBV18,NA,many,16,TRBJ1-1,TGTGCCAGCTCACCAGGGGGCCGATCAACGTTTACTGAAGCTTTCTTT,CASSPGGRSTFTEAFF
TRBV20-1,TRBD2,NA,14,TRBJ2-7,TGCAGTGCTAGTCCGAGCGGGATACTCCGCGAGCAGTACTTC,CSASPSGILREQYF
TRBV24-1,NA,few,16,TRBJ2-2,TGTGCCACCAGTGATTTGGGCACGATGGACACCGGGGAGCTGTTTTTT,CATSDLGTMDTGELFF
TRBV20-1,NA,few,13,TRBJ2-7,TGCAGTGCTAGCCTCCCTGGATACTACGAGCAGTACTTC,CSASLPGYYEQYF
TRBV2,NA,many,12,TRBJ1-1,TGTGCCAGCAGTGAAGGGGCGGTTGAAGCTTTCTTT,CASSEGAVEAFF
TRBV7-6,TRBD2,NA,17,TRBJ2-3,TGTGCCAGCAGCTTAGCGTCAACTAGCGGTAGGACAGATACGCAGTATTTT,CASSLASTSGRTDTQYF
TRBV6-1,TRBD1,NA,15,TRBJ2-1,TGTGCCAGCAGTGAATTTCAGGGGGCGTACAATGAGCAGTTCTTC,CASSEFQGAYNEQFF
TRBV5-1,TRBD2,NA,14,TRBJ2-5,TGCGCCAGCAGCGGAGGGAGGGCCCCAGAGACCCAGTACTTC,CASSGGRAPETQYF
TRBV6-1,NA,many,13,TRBJ2-3,TGTGCCAGCAGTGCCGGGAACACAGATACGCAGTATTTT,CASSAGNTDTQYF
TRBV13,TRBD2,many,17,TRBJ2-1,TGTGCCAGCAGCCCTGGGACTAGCGGGATTATCTACAATGAGCAGTTCTTC,CASSPGTSGIIYNEQFF
TRBV10-3,NA,NA,12,TRBJ2-7,TGTGCCATCAGTGCATCCGACTACGAGCAGTACTTC,CAISASDYEQYF
TRBV5-1,TRBD2,few,15,TRBJ2-5,TGCGCCAGCAGCTGGGGGACTAGCGGGCAGGAGACCCAGTACTTC,CASSWGTSGQETQYF
TRBV7-2,NA,many,18,TRBJ2-1,TGTGCCAGCAGCATCCGATCCAGGGGGGGACTCTCCTACAATGAGCAGTTCTTC,CASSIRSRGGLSYNEQFF
TRBV20-1,NA,many,16,TRBJ2-1,TGCAGTGCTGACATTGGTTGGGGGATTGGGTACAATGAGCAGTTCTTC,CSADIGWGIGYNEQFF
TRBV6-9,NA,few,13,TRBJ1-5,TGTGCCAGCAGTTACTCTGAGGGTTGGCCCCAGCATTTT,CASSYSEGWPQHF
TRBV5-1,NA,few,14,TRBJ2-7,TGCGCCAGCAGCCACACCCAGGGGTCCTACGAGCAGTACTTC,CASSHTQGSYEQYF
TRBV7-6,NA,many,16,TRBJ2-7,TGTGCCAGCAGCTTAGAGGGCACTAGCTGGGGTCGGGAGCAGTACTTC,CASSLEGTSWGREQYF
TRBV19,TRBD2,once,14,TRBJ2-1,TGTGCCTCCCAAGGGCGGGAGGGCTACAATGAGCAGTTCTTC,CASQGREGYNEQFF
TRBV6-1,NA,few,14,TRBJ1-1,TGTGCCAGCAGGAGCTTCAACATGAACACTGAAGCTTTCTTT,CASRSFNMNTEAFF